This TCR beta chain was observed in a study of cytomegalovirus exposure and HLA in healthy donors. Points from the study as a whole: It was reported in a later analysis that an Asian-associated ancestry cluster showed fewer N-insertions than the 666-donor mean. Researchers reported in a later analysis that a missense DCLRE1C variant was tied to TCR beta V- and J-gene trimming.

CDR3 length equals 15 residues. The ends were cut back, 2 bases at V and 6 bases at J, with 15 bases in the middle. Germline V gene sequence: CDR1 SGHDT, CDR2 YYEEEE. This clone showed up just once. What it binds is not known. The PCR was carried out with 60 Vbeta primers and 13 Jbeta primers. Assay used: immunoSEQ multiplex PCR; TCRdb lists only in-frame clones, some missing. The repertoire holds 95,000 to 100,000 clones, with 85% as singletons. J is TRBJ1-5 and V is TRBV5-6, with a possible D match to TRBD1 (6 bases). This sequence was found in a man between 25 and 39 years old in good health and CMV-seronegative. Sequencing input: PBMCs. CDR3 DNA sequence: TGTGCCAGCAGCTTTTATGGGGGCCTTAGTCAGCCCCAGCATTTT. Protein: CASSFYGGLSQPQHF.